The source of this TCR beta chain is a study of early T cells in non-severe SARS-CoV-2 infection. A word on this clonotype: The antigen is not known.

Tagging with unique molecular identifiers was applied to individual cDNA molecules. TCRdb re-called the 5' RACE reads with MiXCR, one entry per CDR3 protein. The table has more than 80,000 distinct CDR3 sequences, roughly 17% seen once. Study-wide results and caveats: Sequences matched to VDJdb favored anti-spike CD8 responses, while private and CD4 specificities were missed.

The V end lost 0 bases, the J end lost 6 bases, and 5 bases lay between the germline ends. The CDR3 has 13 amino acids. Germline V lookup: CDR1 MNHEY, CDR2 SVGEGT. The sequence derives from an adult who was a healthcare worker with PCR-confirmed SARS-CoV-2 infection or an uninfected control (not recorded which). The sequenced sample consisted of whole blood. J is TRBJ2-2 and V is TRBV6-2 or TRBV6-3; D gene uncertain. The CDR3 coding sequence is TGTGCCAGCAGTTACTCGTTAGCCGGGGAGCTGTTTTTT. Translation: CASSYSLAGELFF.